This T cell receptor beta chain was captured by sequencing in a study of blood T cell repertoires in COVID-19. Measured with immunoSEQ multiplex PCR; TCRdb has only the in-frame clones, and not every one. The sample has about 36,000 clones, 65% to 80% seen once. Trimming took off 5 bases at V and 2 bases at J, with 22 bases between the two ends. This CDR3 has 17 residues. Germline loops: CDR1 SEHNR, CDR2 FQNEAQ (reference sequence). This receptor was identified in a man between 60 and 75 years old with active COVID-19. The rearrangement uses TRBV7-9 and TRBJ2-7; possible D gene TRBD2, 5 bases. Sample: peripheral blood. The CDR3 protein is CASSGGVSDITPYEQYF. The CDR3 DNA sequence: TGTGCCAGCAGCGGAGGAGTGAGCGATATTACCCCCTACGAGCAGTACTTC.